What follows are 13 T cell receptor beta chains derived from one specimen sequenced in a study of blood T cell repertoires in COVID-19 (dated by TCRdb to about 2020). Receptor libraries were prepared by the immunoSEQ multiplex PCR assay. TCRdb's version of the immuneACCESS table is confined to in-frame rearrangements and falls short of the full clone set. An unresolved V gene accounts for under half of the shortfall where checked; the remainder is of unknown origin. The sample table holds around 400,000 clones, of which less than 90% were seen once. About 4.8% of the sample goes to the ten largest clones. Material: PBMCs or T cells enriched from blood (not recorded which). These receptors came from a woman between 50 and 59 years old who had recovered from COVID-19.

The chain couples TRBV4-2 to TRBJ1-4; tentatively, D is TRBD1 (5 bases). V was shortened by 3 bases and J by 4 bases, with 12 bases between the two germline ends. Per germline, CDR1 LGHNA and CDR2 YNFKEQ. The CDR3 has 15 amino acids. Here the CDR3 DNA reads TGTGCCAGCAGCCAGAACGTGGGGCTTAATGAAAAACTGTTTTTT. Protein sequence: CASSQNVGLNEKLFF.

The J gene is TRBJ1-1, the V gene TRBV5-1; D gene ambiguous. The CDR3 has 13 residues. The V gene lost 6 bases and the J gene lost 6 bases, with 15 bases spanning the gap. Germline-derived CDR1 and CDR2 are SGHRS and YFSETQ. DNA for the CDR3: TGCGCCAGCACCCCGATCGGTAAAGCTGAAGCTTTCTTT. Translation: CASTPIGKAEAFF.

The chain couples TRBV3-1 (or the pseudogene TRBV3-2) to TRBJ2-4, with D uncertain. The germline gives CDR1 LGHDT, CDR2 YNNKEL (reference sequence). This CDR3 spans 15 amino acids. Trimming took off 4 bases at V and 3 bases at J, with 13 bases between the two ends. CDR3 sequence reads: CASSPKAPGKNIQYF. CDR3 sequence (DNA): TGTGCCAGCAGCCCCAAAGCGCCGGGCAAAAACATTCAGTACTTC.

The rearrangement links TRBV5-5 to TRBJ1-1; 8 nucleotides match TRBD1. V trimming: 4 bases; J trimming: 5 bases; junction bases outside the gene matches: 7. Germline V gene data show CDR1 as SGHKS and CDR2 as YYEKEE (reference sequence). CDR3 length: 14 amino acids. CDR3 loop: CASSPWTGKTEAFF. DNA for the CDR3: TGTGCCAGCAGCCCCTGGACAGGGAAAACTGAAGCTTTCTTT.

J is TRBJ1-1 and V is TRBV19; no clear D. V lost 4 bases and J lost 0, with 9 bases in between. The CDR3 is made up of 14 amino acids. CDR1 and CDR2 from the germline V gene are LNHDA and SQIVND (reference sequence). Written as DNA, the CDR3 is TGTGCCAGTAGTAACCGAGCCTTGAACACTGAAGCTTTCTTT. Encoded protein: CASSNRALNTEAFF.

This clone was picked up one time. The chain joins TRBV19 to TRBJ1-5; no reliable D call. The CDR3 sequence is 17 residues long. Germline CDR1 reads LNHDA; CDR2 reads SQIVND (reference sequence). The ends were cut back, 5 bases at V and 8 bases at J, with 25 bases in the middle. CDR3 sequence (DNA): TGTGCCAGTAGTTCCGGGGTGGCGAGGGCTAGCAGAAAGCCCCAGCATTTT. It translates to CASSSGVARASRKPQHF.

The rearrangement uses TRBV2 and TRBJ2-1; D gene ambiguous. This CDR3 spans 12 amino acids. Germline V CDR1 and CDR2: SNHLY, FYNNEI. V was clipped by 0 bases and J by 7 bases, with 4 bases between them. In DNA form, the CDR3 reads TGTGCCAGCAGTGAAGCCCGGAATGAGCAGTTCTTC. This codes for CASSEARNEQFF.

This clone was found a few times. The V call is TRBV9, the J call TRBJ1-1; 8 nucleotides agree with TRBD1. With V trimmed by 4 bases and J by 4 bases, 9 bases remained unmatched. The germline V gene has CDR1 SGDLS and CDR2 YYNGEE. The CDR3 spans 15 residues. This chain's CDR3 is CASSPRQGLVTEAFF. DNA of the CDR3: TGTGCCAGCAGCCCTCGACAGGGGTTAGTCACTGAAGCTTTCTTT.

The chain employs TRBV4-3 and TRBJ2-7, with D possibly TRBD1 on 5 matching bases. CDR1 is LGHNA and CDR2 is YSLEER in the germline V gene. The CDR3 is 12 residues long. Trimming pared 0 bases from V and 6 bases from J, leaving 6 bases between. The CDR3 coding sequence is TGCGCCAGCAGCCAAGATAGGGGCGAGCAGTACTTC. This encodes CASSQDRGEQYF.

This clone has a single count. This chain joins TRBV7-9 and TRBJ1-2; possible D gene TRBD1, 6 bases. The V and J ends lost 5 bases and 3 bases respectively, with 16 bases between them. Looked up from germline, CDR1 is SEHNR and CDR2 is FQNEAQ (reference sequence). There are 15 residues in the CDR3. DNA of the CDR3: TGTGCCAGCAGCCAAATGGTTGGGGGCTACTATGGCTACACCTTC. Its protein is CASSQMVGGYYGYTF. Using reference TRBV7-9 and TRBJ1-2 for the parts outside the CDR3, the full variable domain is DTGVSQNPRHKITKRGQNVTFRCDPISEHNRLYWYRQTLGQGPEFLTYFQNEAQLEKSRLLSDRFSAERPKGSFSTLEIQRTEQGDSAMYLCASSQMVGGYYGYTFGSGTRLTVV.

This clone occurred once. The rearrangement uses TRBV19 and TRBJ1-1; 9 bases are a match to TRBD1. This CDR3 is built from 14 residues. The germline CDR1 and CDR2 sequences are LNHDA and SQIVND (reference sequence). Trimming at V came to 6 bases and at J to 6 bases, leaving 8 bases not matched to a gene. CDR3 loop: CASSPGQGWSEAFF. In DNA form, the CDR3 reads TGTGCCAGTAGCCCGGGACAGGGTTGGTCTGAAGCTTTCTTT.

The rearrangement links TRBV5-1 to TRBJ2-3; TRBD2 agrees at 11 bases. V shed 0 bases and J 0 bases; nucleotides not matched to a gene: 6. Germline V CDR1 and CDR2: SGHRS, YFSETQ. This CDR3 comprises 18 residues. The DNA for the CDR3 is TGCGCCAGCAGCTTGGGCCTAGCGGGGGGTTTTAGCACAGATACGCAGTATTTT. It is translated as CASSLGLAGGFSTDTQYF.

V and J are TRBV30 and TRBJ1-1, with D maybe TRBD1 (5 bases). CDR3 length equals 13 residues. V dropped 3 bases and J dropped 6 bases, with 14 bases sitting between them. Per the germline V gene, CDR1 is GTSNPN and CDR2 is SVGIG (reference sequence). The CDR3 DNA sequence: TGTGCCTGGAGGGGTAGGGGTGGGGCTGAAGCTTTCTTT. As protein: CAWRGRGGAEAFF.